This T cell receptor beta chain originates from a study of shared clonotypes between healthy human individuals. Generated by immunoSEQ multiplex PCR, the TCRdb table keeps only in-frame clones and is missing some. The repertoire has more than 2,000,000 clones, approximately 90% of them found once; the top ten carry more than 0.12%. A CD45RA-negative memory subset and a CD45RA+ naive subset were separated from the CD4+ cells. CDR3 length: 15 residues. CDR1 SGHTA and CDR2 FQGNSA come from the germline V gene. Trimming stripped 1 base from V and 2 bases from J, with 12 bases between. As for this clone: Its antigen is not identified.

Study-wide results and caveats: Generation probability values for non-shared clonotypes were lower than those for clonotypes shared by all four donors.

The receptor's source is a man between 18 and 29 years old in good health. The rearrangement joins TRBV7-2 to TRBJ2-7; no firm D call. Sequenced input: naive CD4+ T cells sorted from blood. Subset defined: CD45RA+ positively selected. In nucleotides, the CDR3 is TGTGCCAGCAGCTTAGGTTCAGGCGTAACCTACGAGCAGTACTTC. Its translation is CASSLGSGVTYEQYF. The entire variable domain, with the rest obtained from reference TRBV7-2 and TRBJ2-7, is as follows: GAGVSQSPSNKVTEKGKDVELRCDPISGHTALYWYRQSLGQGLEFLIYFQGNSAPDKSGLPSDRFSAERTGGSVSTLTIQRTQQEDSAVYLCASSLGSGVTYEQYFGPGTRLTVT.